The 16 T cell receptor beta chains below come from one sample, sequenced in a study of blood T cell repertoires in COVID-19. Assay: immunoSEQ multiplex PCR; the TCRdb copy retains only in-frame clones and omits some. This table holds under 200,000 clones, around 91% found once. Sequencing was performed on PBMCs or T cells enriched from blood (not recorded which). The receptors derive from a woman under 30 who had recovered from COVID-19.

V is TRBV14 and J is TRBJ2-1; TRBD2 is a possible D gene (5 bases). The CDR3 is 17 amino acids. The ends were cut back, 0 bases at V and 6 bases at J, with 18 bases in the middle. Germline-derived CDR1 and CDR2 are SGHDN and FVKESK. CDR3 coding DNA: TGTGCCAGCAGCCAAGATCGGGTCGCGACGGGGATCAATGAGCAGTTCTTC. It encodes CASSQDRVATGINEQFF.

Here the CDR3 DNA reads TGCGCCAGCAGCTTAAGCTATCAAGAGACCCAGTACTTC. Its protein product is CASSLSYQETQYF. This chain connects TRBV5-1 to TRBJ2-5, with unresolved D. Germline V CDR1 and CDR2: SGHRS, YFSETQ. V was trimmed by 2 bases and J by 2 bases, leaving 7 bases between them. CDR3 size: 13 residues.

CDR3 sequence reads: CASSLGPGNQPQHF. CDR3 DNA: TGTGCCAGCAGCTTAGGTCCCGGCAATCAGCCCCAGCATTTT. The chain uses TRBV7-6 and TRBJ1-5, with D unresolved. This CDR3 comprises 14 residues. Trimming cost V 1 base and J 2 bases, with 6 bases left between them. Germline V gene sequence: CDR1 SGHVS, CDR2 FNYEAQ.

V and J are TRBV5-6 and TRBJ1-2, with 9 bases that match TRBD1. J lost 3 bases, V lost 6 bases, and 9 bases had no gene match. Germline V gene sequence: CDR1 SGHDT, CDR2 YYEEEE. The CDR3 extends over 15 amino acids. DNA for the CDR3: TGTGCCAGCACCCGGGTGGGACAGGGTGACTATGGCTACACCTTC. Its protein product is CASTRVGQGDYGYTF.

The V call is TRBV15, the J call TRBJ2-1; 10 bases fit TRBD2. Trimming cost V 0 bases and J 4 bases; bases outside gene matches: 6. CDR3 size: 17 residues. Germline lookup yields CDR1 LNHNV and CDR2 YYDKDF (reference sequence). The CDR3 protein is CATSRERGLALYNEQFF. CDR3 nucleotide sequence: TGTGCCACCAGCAGAGAAAGGGGACTAGCGTTGTACAATGAGCAGTTCTTC.

The chain links TRBV6-1 to TRBJ1-5; 7 nucleotides align to TRBD1. V lost 3 bases to trimming and J lost 9 bases; unmatched junction nucleotides: 5. Germline values: CDR1 MNHNS, CDR2 SASEGT. The CDR3 is 13 amino acids. The CDR3 DNA follows: TGTGCCAGCAGTGAGTCGGCAGGGGGGCCCCAGCATTTT. It codes for CASSESAGGPQHF.

This clone appeared once. This sequence joins TRBV19 and TRBJ2-6; 10 bases are a match to TRBD1. Trimming at V came to 9 bases and at J to 0 bases, leaving 5 bases not matched to a gene. The CDR3 sequence is 16 residues long. Germline V gene sequence: CDR1 LNHDA, CDR2 SQIVND (reference sequence). CDR3 amino acids: CASGTGVSSGANVLTF. For the CDR3, the DNA is TGTGCCAGCGGGACAGGGGTTAGCTCTGGGGCCAACGTCCTGACTTTC.

V and J are TRBV11-2 and TRBJ1-1; maybe TRBD1 (6 bases). From germline, CDR1 is SGHAT and CDR2 FQNNGV. CDR3 length equals 14 residues. V was clipped by 1 base and J by 11 bases, with 17 bases between them. CDR3 loop: CASSLAGQPGQAFF. The CDR3 DNA reads TGTGCCAGCAGCTTAGCAGGACAGCCTGGGCAGGCTTTCTTT. Together with reference TRBV11-2 and TRBJ1-1, the CDR3 gives the full variable domain: EAGVAQSPRYKIIEKRQSVAFWCNPISGHATLYWYQQILGQGPKLLIQFQNNGVVDDSQLPKDRFSAERLKGVDSTLKIQPAKLEDSAVYLCASSLAGQPGQAFFGQGTRLTVV.

The chain couples TRBV21-1 to TRBJ2-1; the D call TRBD2 from the table was never checked on the DNA. TRBV21-1 is classified as a pseudogene. This CDR3 has 21 residues. The CDR3 sequence: CASSLQPWGLLKVSSYNEQFF. CDR3 DNA sequence: TGTGCCAGCAGCTTACAACCATGGGGACTCCTAAAAGTGAGCTCCTACAATGAGCAGTTCTTC.

This clone was observed a few times. The CDR3 loop reads CASSPQRADTGELFF. CDR3 DNA: TGTGCCAGCAGTCCTCAGCGGGCAGACACCGGGGAGCTGTTTTTT. The chain joins TRBV28 to TRBJ2-2; D possibly corresponds to TRBD2 (6 bases). CDR3 length: 15 amino acids. The germline V and J ends were trimmed by 5 bases and 3 bases, with 13 bases remaining between them. Germline CDR1 is MDHEN and CDR2 is SYDVKM.

The chain links TRBV10-3 to TRBJ2-7; TRBD1 might be the D (5 bases). The CDR3 runs 13 residues. Germline V lookup: CDR1 ENHRY, CDR2 SYGVKD. Trimming took off 6 bases at V and 2 bases at J, with 11 bases between the two ends. The CDR3 DNA reads as TGTGCCATCAGGGCAGGGTCCGCCTACGAGCAGTACTTC. Translated: CAIRAGSAYEQYF.

The V gene is TRBV4-3, the J gene TRBJ2-2; D gene uncertain. V lost 1 base, J lost 6 bases, and 6 bases lay in between. The CDR3 runs 13 residues. Germline CDR1 LGHNA, CDR2 YSLEER. DNA of the CDR3: TGCGCCAGCAGCCAAGGTTACTCCGGGGAGCTGTTTTTT. Its translation is CASSQGYSGELFF.

J is TRBJ2-2 and V is TRBV2; possibly TRBD1 for D (6 bases). CDR3 size: 15 residues. The germline gives CDR1 SNHLY, CDR2 FYNNEI. V lost 6 bases, J lost 4 bases, and 15 bases lay in between. Here the CDR3 DNA reads TGTGCCAGCAGCGATCTGACAGGAGTCACCGGGGAGCTGTTTTTT. Residues: CASSDLTGVTGELFF.

This chain connects TRBV24-1 to TRBJ2-7; 7 bases map to TRBD2. With 3 bases clipped from V and 6 bases from J, the junction kept 22 bases outside the gene matches. The CDR3 is 19 residues long. Looked up from germline, CDR1 is KGHDR and CDR2 is SFDVKD. The CDR3 region is CATSDQISTQGLVFSEQYF. In DNA form, the CDR3 reads TGTGCCACCAGTGATCAAATCTCCACTCAAGGACTAGTCTTCTCCGAGCAGTACTTC.

The V and J genes are TRBV15 and TRBJ1-1; unclear D gene. V was trimmed by 1 base and J by 2 bases, leaving 14 bases between them. In germline, CDR1 is LNHNV, CDR2 YYDKDF (reference sequence). This CDR3 comprises 16 residues. The CDR3 region has the DNA TGTGCCACCAGCAGAGGAGGGAGCTCCCTTAACACTGAAGCTTTCTTT. Residues: CATSRGGSSLNTEAFF. The variable domain in full, with the rest retrieved from reference TRBV15 and TRBJ1-1, is DAMVIQNPRYQVTQFGKPVTLSCSQTLNHNVMYWYQQKSSQAPKLLFHYYDKDFNNEADTPDNFQSRRPNTSFCFLDIRSPGLGDTAMYLCATSRGGSSLNTEAFFGQGTRLTVV.

This clone is a singleton in its sample. The chain is built from TRBV6-5 and TRBJ1-4; the D gene is possibly TRBD1 (6 bases). This CDR3 has 14 residues. Germline V gene sequence: CDR1 MNHEY, CDR2 SVGAGI. The V end lost 7 bases, the J end lost 11 bases, and 20 bases lay between the germline ends. CDR3 in amino acids: CASTRQGPSGKLFF. The CDR3 DNA sequence: TGTGCCAGCACCCGTCAGGGGCCTTCTGGGAAACTGTTTTTT.